This entry is about one T cell receptor beta chain. These data come from a study of control samples from healthy donors and cancer patients. The CDR3 is 13 amino acids. The ends were cut back, 0 bases at V and 7 bases at J, with 7 bases in the middle. The germline CDR1 and CDR2 sequences are GTSNPN and SVGIG (reference sequence). TCRdb's copy holds only in-frame clones and misses some; the assay was immunoSEQ multiplex PCR. The top ten clones hold 5.7% of a sample with about 150,000 clones, over 85% of them seen once. V gene TRBV30 combines with J gene TRBJ1-6; no definite D call. Input material: blood. The TCR sequence derives from a man between 40 and 49 years old in good health. CDR3 loop: CAWSVTANSPLHF. In DNA, the CDR3 is TGTGCCTGGAGTGTGACGGCAAATTCACCCCTCCACTTT.